There are many counts of the clone carrying this TCR beta chain. Its specificity is not known. For ophthalmopathy patients, the Clinical Activity Score was at least 3 and the NOSPECS grade at least 4; duration was under 3 months. Amplified TCR beta CDR3 regions derived from RNA transcripts. TCR CDR3 regions were first amplified by RT-PCR with HTBI primers. TCRdb reprocessed the multiplex PCR reads with MiXCR, giving one entry per CDR3 protein. The table includes 500,000 to 750,000 distinct CDR3 sequences, 14% detected once. The source of the sample is a study of T cells in Graves' hyperthyroidism and ophthalmopathy. Germline V gives CDR1 DFQATT, CDR2 SNEGSKA (reference sequence). Between the trimmed V and J ends, which lost 3 bases and 5 bases, there was a span of 13 bases. The CDR3 is 13 residues long. Study-wide results and limits: Patients with ophthalmopathy were separated from those with stable hyperthyroidism by a 13 V-J model.

This sequence originates from a woman under 30 with Graves' ophthalmopathy. V gene TRBV20-1 combines with J gene TRBJ2-5, with D possibly matching TRBD2 (7 bases). The specimen was blood. CDR3 nucleotide sequence: TGCAGTGCTAGTGTCTGGGGGGGCGAGACCCAGTACTTC. This gives the protein CSASVWGGETQYF.